This entry features one T cell receptor beta chain sequence. This sample stems from a study of cytomegalovirus exposure and HLA in healthy donors. Study information: It was reported in a later analysis that the 90 to 150 validation repertoires used the same platform as the 550 to 850 first-cohort repertoires.

TCRdb's copy holds only in-frame clones and misses some; the assay was immunoSEQ multiplex PCR. The sample consists of some 130,000 clones, roughly four fifths of them appearing once. The germline V gene has CDR1 SGHTS and CDR2 YDEGEE. Trimming took 4 bases from V and 0 from J; bases not matched to a gene: 9. This CDR3 region has 16 residues. The sequenced sample was PBMCs. The receptor was isolated from a woman in her 30s in good health and CMV-seronegative. The chain carries TRBV5-8 and TRBJ1-1; 7 positions match TRBD1. The CDR3, as DNA: TGTGCCAGCAGCCCGGACACCGGGACAGTGAACACTGAAGCTTTCTTT. Its translation is CASSPDTGTVNTEAFF. Drawing the rest from reference TRBV5-8 and TRBJ1-1, the complete variable domain is EAGVTQSPTHLIKTRGQQATLRCSPISGHTSVYWYQQALGLGLQFLLWYDEGEERNRGNFPPRFSGRQFPNYSSELNVNALELEDSALYLCASSPDTGTVNTEAFFGQGTRLTVV.